The 27 T cell receptor beta chains reported below all come from one sample, sequenced in a study of cytomegalovirus exposure and HLA in healthy donors. It was with 60 Vbeta and 13 Jbeta primers that the PCR ran. Here immunoSEQ multiplex PCR was the method, and the copy in TCRdb shows in-frame clones only, minus some. The sample contains some 120,000 clones, more than 60% of which appear only once. Sequenced input: PBMCs. All receptors derive from a woman aged 45-65 years in good health and CMV-seropositive.

The chain combines TRBV4-1 with TRBJ1-1; D perhaps matches TRBD1 (6 bases). This CDR3 spans 15 amino acids. Germline-derived CDR1 and CDR2 are MGHRA and YSYEKL. Trimming stripped 4 bases from V and 4 bases from J, with 16 bases between. The CDR3: CASSPTRGGGTEAFF. The CDR3 DNA is TGCGCCAGCAGCCCAACCAGGGGCGGGGGCACTGAAGCTTTCTTT.

The gene calls are TRBV27 and TRBJ1-2; 7 nucleotides agree with TRBD1. J lost 6 bases, V lost 5 bases, and 21 bases had no gene match. The CDR3 is made up of 18 amino acids. Germline CDR1 MNHEY, CDR2 SMNVEV (reference sequence). CDR3 nucleotide sequence: TGTGCCAGCAGTCCCCAACCTCCGGGACAGCCTGGCAAGGATGGCTACACCTTC. It yields the protein CASSPQPPGQPGKDGYTF.

The gene calls are TRBV11-2 and TRBJ2-1; tentatively, D is TRBD2 (6 bases). V lost 5 bases and J 3 bases, leaving 20 bases between the germline ends. The germline gives CDR1 SGHAT, CDR2 FQNNGV. The CDR3 is 17 residues long. The DNA of the CDR3 is TGTGCCAGCAGCCACGAACCCGGAGGGCAGGGCTACAATGAGCAGTTCTTC. The encoded protein is CASSHEPGGQGYNEQFF.

This sequence joins TRBV5-1 and TRBJ2-5, with D tentatively TRBD2 (6 bases). The CDR3 covers 15 residues. V was trimmed by 5 bases and J by 4 bases, leaving 18 bases between them. Germline V CDR1 and CDR2: SGHRS, YFSETQ. In DNA form, the CDR3 reads TGCGCCAGCAGGGAACAGGCGGCCGGGGGAGAGACCCAGTACTTC. It yields the protein CASREQAAGGETQYF.

This clone was counted between two and nine times. The chain joins TRBV5-6 to TRBJ2-7; perhaps TRBD1 as D (5 bases). Trimming removed 4 bases at V and 2 bases at J, with 19 bases between. The V gene's germline CDR1 is SGHDT and CDR2 YYEEEE. The CDR3 has 16 amino acids. CDR3 coding DNA: TGTGCCAGCAGCGTGATGGGTTATAGGGGTGCCTACGAGCAGTACTTC. Its protein product is CASSVMGYRGAYEQYF.

The chain couples TRBV7-9 to TRBJ2-1; the D is unclear. Germline-derived CDR1 and CDR2 are SEHNR and FQNEAQ (reference sequence). The CDR3 is made up of 15 amino acids. Trimming stripped 5 bases from V and 2 bases from J, with 13 bases between. The DNA of the CDR3 is TGTGCCAGCAGCCCGTTTGACTTTACCTACAATGAGCAGTTCTTC. Encoded protein: CASSPFDFTYNEQFF.

This chain connects TRBV11-3 to TRBJ2-2; D is unclear. The germline V and J ends were trimmed by 8 bases and 1 base, with 14 bases remaining between them. Looked up from germline, CDR1 is SGHNT and CDR2 is YENEEA. The CDR3 loop spans 15 amino acids. In nucleotides, the CDR3 is TGTGCCAGCGGTCAGGCGCACGGGAACACCGGGGAGCTGTTTTTT. Amino acids: CASGQAHGNTGELFF.

The gene calls are TRBV4-2 and TRBJ1-2, with 8 nucleotides matching TRBD1. This CDR3 comprises 17 residues. In germline, CDR1 is LGHNA, CDR2 YNFKEQ. V trimming: 4 bases; J trimming: 3 bases; junction bases outside the gene matches: 13. For the CDR3, the DNA is TGTGCCAGCAGCCGAACGGACAGGGCCCCGGTTGACTATGGCTACACCTTC. Translating it yields CASSRTDRAPVDYGYTF.

The genes are TRBV7-8 and TRBJ2-7; the D gene is possibly TRBD2 (5 bases). CDR1 and CDR2 from the germline V gene are SGHVS and FQNEAQ. CDR3 length equals 15 residues. Trimming removed 3 bases at V and 2 bases at J, with 14 bases between. CDR3 in DNA: TGTGCCAGCAGCTTCGGACTCAGGAAACCCTACGAGCAGTACTTC. It is translated as CASSFGLRKPYEQYF.

This clone was found a few times. This CDR3 reads CASSQVNRYNEQFF. The CDR3 coding sequence is TGTGCCAGCAGCCAAGTGAACAGGTACAATGAGCAGTTCTTC. The chain combines TRBV14 with TRBJ2-1, with a possible D match to TRBD1 (5 bases). CDR3 length equals 14 residues. Trimming shortened V by 1 base and J by 4 bases, and 8 bases separated the two germline ends. The germline gives CDR1 SGHDN, CDR2 FVKESK.

As DNA, the CDR3 is TGTGCCAGCAGCCCGCCCCCACGACTAGCGGGCCATGCGACCCAGTACTTC. Amino acids: CASSPPPRLAGHATQYF. This chain joins TRBV7-2 and TRBJ2-5; the match to TRBD2 covers 10 bases. With V trimmed by 5 bases and J by 7 bases, 16 bases remained unmatched. Germline CDR1 reads SGHTA; CDR2 reads FQGNSA. The CDR3 length is 17 residues.

The chain recombines TRBV5-1 with TRBJ1-1; TRBD1 is a possible D gene (5 bases). With 5 bases removed from V and 1 base from J, the gap between germline ends came to 15 bases. The CDR3 contains 15 residues. Per the germline V gene, CDR1 is SGHRS and CDR2 is YFSETQ. The CDR3 region has the DNA TGCGCCAGCAGGGACCCAACAAGGGGGAACACTGAAGCTTTCTTT. This gives the protein CASRDPTRGNTEAFF.

This chain connects TRBV5-1 to TRBJ2-2; 7 bases match TRBD1. The CDR3 is made up of 15 amino acids. Germline trimming cut 6 bases from V and 2 bases from J; bases unmatched to any gene: 7. Germline V gives CDR1 SGHRS, CDR2 YFSETQ. The CDR3 loop reads CASTSGQINTGELFF. Here the CDR3 DNA reads TGCGCCAGCACCTCGGGACAGATTAACACCGGGGAGCTGTTTTTT.

This clone was observed a few times. The chain links TRBV9 to TRBJ2-5, with 11 bases that match TRBD1. The CDR3 sequence is 16 residues long. Germline V gives CDR1 SGDLS, CDR2 YYNGEE. J gave up 6 bases and V 5 bases, and 12 bases lay outside the gene matches. The CDR3 reads CASSEELGTGGKTQYF. Here the CDR3 DNA reads TGTGCCAGCAGTGAGGAACTAGGGACAGGGGGGAAGACCCAGTACTTC.

This chain connects TRBV5-4 to TRBJ2-7; 12 bases agree with TRBD2. This CDR3 is 15 amino acids long. Germline V CDR1 and CDR2: SGHNT, YYREEE (reference sequence). V gave up 5 bases and J gave up 6 bases; unmatched junction bases: 9. The CDR3 DNA follows: TGTGCCAGCAGTACCCTCCTAGCGGGGGGGCGCGAGCAGTACTTC. It yields the protein CASSTLLAGGREQYF.

This sequence joins TRBV9 and TRBJ2-3; the match to TRBD2 covers 9 bases. This CDR3 has 17 residues. V was pared by 0 bases and J by 1 base, with 6 bases of the junction left unmatched. Germline CDR1 reads SGDLS; CDR2 reads YYNGEE. DNA for the CDR3: TGTGCCAGCAGCGTAGACCTCGGCGGGGGGGGCACAGATACGCAGTATTTT. Translation gives CASSVDLGGGGTDTQYF.

The rearrangement joins TRBV2 to TRBJ2-7; D is perhaps TRBD1 (6 bases). CDR1 is SNHLY and CDR2 is FYNNEI in the germline V gene. Deletions cut 6 bases from V and 1 base from J, with 13 bases between. The CDR3 runs 14 residues. CDR3 DNA: TGTGCCAGCAGCCTAGGACAGCCTTCCTACGAGCAGTACTTC. This sequence encodes CASSLGQPSYEQYF.

This clone has just a few counts. The rearrangement links TRBV7-3 to TRBJ1-1; a possible D gene is TRBD1 (6 bases). Germline V CDR1 and CDR2: SGHTA, FQGTGA. Trimming removed 3 bases from V and 7 bases from J, with 9 bases in between. The CDR3 runs to 12 residues. CDR3 loop: CASSFLGGEAFF. The CDR3 DNA reads TGTGCCAGCAGCTTCTTAGGGGGTGAAGCTTTCTTT.

CDR3 loop: CASSPLQGTHEQYF. The CDR3 region has the DNA TGTGCCAGCTCACCACTTCAGGGAACCCACGAGCAGTACTTC. The chain is built from TRBV18 and TRBJ2-7; TRBD1 might be the D (5 bases). The ends were cut back, 1 base at V and 5 bases at J, with 12 bases in the middle. Looked up from germline, CDR1 is KGHSH and CDR2 is LQKENI. This CDR3 is built from 14 residues.

The J gene is TRBJ2-7, the V gene TRBV18, with 8 positions matching TRBD1. The CDR3 runs 14 residues. Germline-derived CDR1 and CDR2 are KGHSH and LQKENI. V gave up 8 bases and J gave up 2 bases; unmatched junction bases: 8. DNA of the CDR3: TGTGCCAGCGCCTACGGGACAGGACCCTACGAGCAGTACTTC. This sequence encodes CASAYGTGPYEQYF.

This clone has just a few counts. This chain links TRBV5-1 with TRBJ2-4; TRBD1 matches 9 bases. The CDR3 covers 15 residues. V lost 5 bases, J lost 3 bases, and 6 bases stayed unmatched. Germline V gene lookup returns CDR1 SGHRS and CDR2 YFSETQ. This CDR3 reads CASSQQGASKNIQYF. In nucleotides, the CDR3 is TGCGCCAGCAGTCAACAGGGGGCAAGCAAAAACATTCAGTACTTC.

The J gene is TRBJ1-1, the V gene TRBV29-1, with D tentatively TRBD1 (6 bases). The CDR3 is 13 amino acids. With 4 bases removed from V and 5 bases from J, the gap between germline ends came to 14 bases. Germline V gene data show CDR1 as SQVTM and CDR2 as ANQGSEA. The CDR3 sequence: CSVVKGHGTEAFF. DNA of the CDR3: TGCAGCGTTGTTAAGGGACATGGGACTGAAGCTTTCTTT.

CDR3 loop: CASSPLARGEGEQYF. CDR3 coding DNA: TGTGCCAGCAGCCCGCTGGCCAGGGGAGAAGGCGAGCAGTACTTC. The gene calls are TRBV4-2 and TRBJ2-7, with D possibly being TRBD1 (6 bases). Trimming left V 4 bases short and J 6 bases short, with 19 bases between. This CDR3 has 15 amino acids. The V gene's germline CDR1 is LGHNA and CDR2 YNFKEQ.

This chain connects TRBV5-7 to TRBJ2-7, with 12 bases identical to TRBD1. TRBV5-7 is annotated as an ORF whose role is uncertain. V was pared by 4 bases and J by 6 bases, with 8 bases of the junction left unmatched. The length of the CDR3 is 15 residues. This CDR3 reads CASSRKGQGASEQYF. The CDR3 nucleotides read TGTGCCAGCAGCAGAAAGGGACAGGGGGCATCCGAGCAGTACTTC.

This chain uses TRBV7-3 with TRBJ2-2; the D gene is possibly TRBD2 (6 bases). The CDR3 runs 15 residues. The germline V gene has CDR1 SGHTA and CDR2 FQGTGA. The germline V and J ends were trimmed by 2 bases and 2 bases, with 9 bases remaining between them. CDR3 sequence (DNA): TGTGCCAGCAGCTTAGCGGGACCTAACACCGGGGAGCTGTTTTTT. Protein sequence: CASSLAGPNTGELFF.

CDR3 amino acids: CASSRSRGRTSSYNEQFF. The CDR3 DNA sequence: TGCGCCAGCAGCCGCTCACGCGGCAGGACTAGCAGCTACAATGAGCAGTTCTTC. The V gene is TRBV4-1, the J gene TRBJ2-1; TRBD2 agrees at 8 bases. There are 18 residues in the CDR3. The trim removed 4 bases at V and 3 bases at J, leaving 14 bases unmatched. CDR1 MGHRA and CDR2 YSYEKL come from the germline V gene.

CDR3 DNA: TGTGCCATCAGTGGGGGGGTCGAGACCCAGTACTTC. Protein product: CAISGGVETQYF. V gene TRBV10-3 combines with J gene TRBJ2-5, with D possibly being TRBD2 (6 bases). This CDR3 has 12 residues. V was clipped by 4 bases and J by 5 bases, with 8 bases between them. CDR1 ENHRY and CDR2 SYGVKD come from the germline V gene.